The 28 T cell receptor beta chains given below trace back to one sample, sequenced in a study of blood T cells in healthy people across ages. Combining a sample-barcoded 5' primer with a J-beta primer mix, a second PCR ran for 7 to 11 cycles. TCRdb ran MiXCR on the 5' RACE reads and lists one entry per CDR3 protein. Seen here are 800,000 to 950,000 distinct CDR3 sequences, around 46% observed once, and the top ten hold roughly 12%. Sequenced sample: blood. All receptors come from a young man in good health.

The V and J genes are TRBV28 and TRBJ2-5; the D gene is possibly TRBD2 (6 bases). The DNA end favors TRBJ2-7, so the J call may be wrong. The CDR3 length is 12 residues. Germline CDR1 is MDHEN and CDR2 is SYDVKM. The CDR3 coding sequence is TGTGCCAGCACCGTTTTGGGAGGCGAGCAGTACTTC. Its protein is CASTVLGGEQYF.

The chain carries TRBV5-1 and TRBJ1-1; D perhaps matches TRBD1 (5 bases). Germline V gene lookup returns CDR1 SGHRS and CDR2 YFSETQ. V was pared by 4 bases and J by 0 bases, with 16 bases between. The CDR3 is 16 amino acids. CDR3 sequence reads: CASSAGAGRVNTEAFF. The DNA for the CDR3 is TGCGCCAGCAGCGCGGGCGCAGGGAGGGTGAACACTGAAGCTTTCTTT.

This clonotype was counted only a few times. V is TRBV7-9 and J is TRBJ1-6; no clear D. V lost 3 bases, J lost 9 bases, and 6 bases lay in between. The CDR3 has 12 amino acids. CDR1 SEHNR and CDR2 FQNEAQ come from the germline V gene (reference sequence). Here the CDR3 DNA reads TGTGCCAGCAGCTTCGTTGCTTCACCCCTCCACTTT. Protein: CASSFVASPLHF.

This clonotype has a handful of counts. This chain joins TRBV4-1 and TRBJ2-1; D assignment may be TRBD1 or TRBD2 (5 bases each). Trimming took off 1 base at V and 9 bases at J, with 13 bases between the two ends. The V gene's germline CDR1 is MGHRA and CDR2 YSYEKL. CDR3 length equals 14 residues. For the CDR3, the DNA is TGCGCCAGCAGCCAAGTGACGGGACGGTTTGAGCAGTTCTTC. Protein product: CASSQVTGRFEQFF.

This chain links TRBV27 with TRBJ1-1, with 8 bases matching TRBD1. Per germline, CDR1 MNHEY and CDR2 SMNVEV (reference sequence). This CDR3 spans 15 amino acids. Trimming at V came to 2 bases and at J to 5 bases, leaving 7 bases not matched to a gene. CDR3 DNA sequence: TGTGCCAGCAGTTTAGGGCAGGGGGCGCGAACTGAAGCTTTCTTT. It codes for CASSLGQGARTEAFF.

The V gene is TRBV10-3, the J gene TRBJ2-3; D is unresolved. The CDR3 is 15 residues long. V was shortened by 0 bases and J by 1 base, with 8 bases between the two germline ends. The germline V gene has CDR1 ENHRY and CDR2 SYGVKD. This CDR3 is CAISESNLGTDTQYF. DNA of the CDR3: TGTGCCATCAGTGAGTCGAATTTGGGCACAGATACGCAGTATTTT.

V and J are TRBV9 and TRBJ1-1; no definite D call. CDR3 length: 13 amino acids. Germline assignment: CDR1 SGDLS and CDR2 YYNGEE. V was pared by 6 bases and J by 1 base, with 10 bases between. The CDR3, as DNA: TGTGCCAGCAACAAACGCGAGAACACTGAAGCTTTCTTT. This codes for CASNKRENTEAFF.

CDR3 sequence (DNA): TGCGCCAGCAGCAGTAGGCAGGGTACGGACTATGGCTACACCTTC. Amino acids: CASSSRQGTDYGYTF. The V call is TRBV5-1, the J call TRBJ1-2, with D tentatively TRBD1 (5 bases). The CDR3 is 15 residues long. Trimming shortened V by 4 bases and J by 3 bases, and 16 bases separated the two germline ends. CDR1 and CDR2 (germline): SGHRS, YFSETQ. The whole variable domain, filled in from reference TRBV5-1 and TRBJ1-2, reads KAGVTQTPRYLIKTRGQQVTLSCSPISGHRSVSWYQQTPGQGLQFLFEYFSETQRNKGNFPGRFSGRQFSNSRSEMNVSTLELGDSALYLCASSSRQGTDYGYTFGSGTRLTVV.

The chain combines TRBV7-9 with TRBJ2-7; 14 nucleotides agree with TRBD2. The CDR3 consists of 18 residues. Per germline, CDR1 SEHNR and CDR2 FQNEAQ (reference sequence). With 4 bases clipped from V and 7 bases from J, the junction kept 15 bases outside the gene matches. The CDR3 bases are TGTGCCAGCAGCTACCTGCCTGGACTAGCGGGAGGAGGAAATGAGCAGTACTTC. Amino acids: CASSYLPGLAGGGNEQYF. Complete variable domain (other parts from reference TRBV7-9 and TRBJ2-7): DTGVSQNPRHKITKRGQNVTFRCDPISEHNRLYWYRQTLGQGPEFLTYFQNEAQLEKSRLLSDRFSAERPKGSFSTLEIQRTEQGDSAMYLCASSYLPGLAGGGNEQYFGPGTRLTVT.

V usage is TRBV7-2 and J usage is TRBJ1-1; 9 nucleotides agree with TRBD1. The CDR3 spans 13 residues. Germline lookup yields CDR1 SGHTA and CDR2 FQGNSA. V was clipped by 1 base and J by 10 bases; unmatched bases: 4. CDR3 DNA sequence: TGTGCCAGCAGCTTAGTGGGACAGGGATCAGCTTTCTTT. This translates into CASSLVGQGSAFF.

The chain has TRBV10-3 and TRBJ2-5; 11 nucleotides match TRBD1. J gave up 2 bases and V 10 bases, and 15 bases lay outside the gene matches. CDR3 length: 17 amino acids. Germline CDR1 ENHRY, CDR2 SYGVKD. CDR3 in amino acids: CATSGDRGQGAQETQYF. CDR3 sequence (DNA): TGTGCCACCTCAGGAGACCGCGGACAGGGGGCTCAAGAGACCCAGTACTTC.

This chain uses TRBV28 with TRBJ2-6; D gene uncertain. Germline assignment: CDR1 MDHEN and CDR2 SYDVKM. The CDR3 is 15 residues long. The V and J ends lost 5 bases and 0 bases respectively, with 8 bases between them. Written as DNA, the CDR3 is TGTGCCAGCAGTCCCCCGGGCTCTGGGGCCAACGTCCTGACTTTC. Protein product: CASSPPGSGANVLTF.

This clonotype turned up a few times. The chain joins TRBV28 to TRBJ1-6, with 7 bases aligning to TRBD1. The V gene's germline CDR1 is MDHEN and CDR2 SYDVKM. V gave up 8 bases and J gave up 9 bases; unmatched junction bases: 4. This CDR3 is 12 amino acids long. The CDR3 region has the DNA TGTGCCAGCTCAGGGGGGGGTTCACCCCTCCACTTT. Amino acid sequence: CASSGGGSPLHF.

The chain has TRBV20-1 and TRBJ2-3, with 11 bases aligning to TRBD2. The CDR3 is made up of 15 amino acids. Germline lookup yields CDR1 DFQATT and CDR2 SNEGSKA (reference sequence). J lost 1 base, V lost 6 bases, and 6 bases had no gene match. The CDR3 nucleotides are TGCAGTGCCACCCCACTAGCGGGGGGCACAGATACGCAGTATTTT. This translates into CSATPLAGGTDTQYF.

This clonotype was counted between two and nine times. The rearrangement links TRBV24-1 to TRBJ2-4, with a possible D match to TRBD1 (6 bases). This CDR3 has 14 amino acids. Trimming pared 3 bases from V and 6 bases from J, leaving 11 bases between. Germline CDR1 KGHDR, CDR2 SFDVKD. The CDR3 reads CATSDPTGRNIQYF. For the CDR3, the DNA is TGTGCCACCAGTGATCCTACAGGGAGAAACATTCAGTACTTC.

This clonotype was observed at least ten times. The genes are TRBV29-1 and TRBJ2-7; 8 nucleotides agree with TRBD1. CDR1 is SQVTM and CDR2 is ANQGSEA in the germline V gene. The CDR3 totals 12 residues. With 4 bases clipped from V and 3 bases from J, the junction kept 2 bases outside the gene matches. The CDR3 sequence: CSVGQGSYEQYF. The CDR3 DNA is TGCAGCGTTGGACAGGGGAGCTACGAGCAGTACTTC.

The genes are TRBV6-1 and TRBJ2-3; 8 positions agree with TRBD1. The CDR3 runs 18 residues. V shed 5 bases, J shed 4 bases, and the junction held 17 bases outside the gene matches. Germline values: CDR1 MNHNS, CDR2 SASEGT. For the CDR3, the DNA is TGTGCCAGCAGTAGGACAGGGAGTACGGCCTTGAACGCAGATACGCAGTATTTT. This encodes CASSRTGSTALNADTQYF.

This clonotype was seen only a few times. The chain employs TRBV2 and TRBJ2-6; D ambiguous. CDR1 SNHLY and CDR2 FYNNEI come from the germline V gene. V gave up 3 bases and J gave up 0 bases, with 9 bases separating them. The CDR3 has 16 residues. CDR3 sequence (DNA): TGTGCCAGCAGTGACCCACCGTCCTCTGGGGCCAACGTCCTGACTTTC. As protein: CASSDPPSSGANVLTF. Using reference TRBV2 and TRBJ2-6 for the parts outside the CDR3, the full variable domain is EPEVTQTPSHQVTQMGQEVILRCVPISNHLYFYWYRQILGQKVEFLVSFYNNEISEKSEIFDDQFSVERPDGSNFTLKIRSTKLEDSAMYFCASSDPPSSGANVLTFGAGSRLTVL.

The chain employs TRBV2 and TRBJ2-4; the D call may be TRBD1 or TRBD2 (6 bases each). The CDR3 covers 19 residues. V was trimmed by 5 bases and J by 0 bases, leaving 23 bases between them. Germline CDR1 reads SNHLY; CDR2 reads FYNNEI. The chain's CDR3 is CASSLLGGQAKLAKNIQYF. The CDR3 DNA follows: TGTGCCAGCAGTTTGCTAGGGGGGCAGGCTAAACTAGCCAAAAACATTCAGTACTTC.

As regards this clonotype: Relative to the germline gene, one junction end is altered; a read error may explain this. The chain recombines TRBV3-1 with TRBJ2-7, with 7 positions matching TRBD2. Germline CDR1 reads LGHDT; CDR2 reads YNNKEL (reference sequence). The CDR3 extends over 15 amino acids. The CDR3 loop reads CANSASGVKAYEQYF. The DNA of the CDR3 is TGTGCCAACAGCGCGAGCGGGGTCAAAGCCTACGAGCAGTACTTC.

This clonotype was seen a handful of times. The CDR3 DNA reads TGTGCCAGCAGCAAGGGCGTTCGTCAAGAGACCCAGTACTTC. Protein sequence: CASSKGVRQETQYF. The genes are TRBV21-1 and TRBJ2-5; whether TRBD1, the table's D call, matches the DNA was not checked. TRBV21-1 is shown as a pseudogene. The CDR3 has 14 amino acids.

This clonotype was detected only a few times. The rearrangement joins TRBV7-9 to TRBJ2-1; D gene unclear. Per the germline V gene, CDR1 is SEHNR and CDR2 is FQNEAQ (reference sequence). This CDR3 has 15 amino acids. Trimming cost V 5 bases and J 0 bases, with 11 bases left between them. CDR3: CASSPTKGSYNEQFF. The CDR3 nucleotides read TGTGCCAGCAGCCCGACCAAGGGCTCCTACAATGAGCAGTTCTTC.

The rearrangement joins TRBV30 to TRBJ2-2, with D tentatively TRBD1 (6 bases). The CDR3 loop spans 14 amino acids. Trimming shortened V by 4 bases and J by 4 bases, and 13 bases separated the two germline ends. The germline V gene has CDR1 GTSNPN and CDR2 SVGIG (reference sequence). The CDR3 DNA reads TGTGCCTGGAACAGGGTCGAGGGCACCGGGGAGCTGTTTTTT. Its protein is CAWNRVEGTGELFF.

This clonotype has a handful of counts. The CDR3 region is CSVEGGAADTQYF. The CDR3 DNA is TGCAGCGTTGAAGGAGGGGCCGCAGATACGCAGTATTTT. The rearrangement uses TRBV29-1 and TRBJ2-3; tentatively, D is TRBD1 or TRBD2 (5 bases each). The CDR3 totals 13 residues. The V end lost 1 base, the J end lost 4 bases, and 9 bases lay between the germline ends. Germline loops: CDR1 SQVTM, CDR2 ANQGSEA.

This clonotype was observed a handful of times. The CDR3 sequence is CASSQDTSEQYF. In DNA, the CDR3 is TGTGCCAGCAGCCAGGACACTTCCGAGCAGTACTTC. The rearrangement uses TRBV3-1 and TRBJ2-7; a possible D gene is TRBD1 (5 bases). The V gene's germline CDR1 is LGHDT and CDR2 YNNKEL (reference sequence). The CDR3 loop spans 12 amino acids. With 3 bases removed from V and 6 bases from J, the gap between germline ends came to 9 bases.

This clonotype was seen more than once but under ten times. The V gene is TRBV5-1, the J gene TRBJ2-7; D is perhaps TRBD1 (7 bases). The CDR3 covers 13 residues. V dropped 7 bases and J dropped 3 bases, with 14 bases sitting between them. The V gene's germline CDR1 is SGHRS and CDR2 YFSETQ. CDR3 nucleotide sequence: TGCGCCAGCGCGGGGACAGTAATCTACGAGCAGTACTTC. This translates into CASAGTVIYEQYF. Supplemented by reference TRBV5-1 and TRBJ2-7, the full variable domain reads KAGVTQTPRYLIKTRGQQVTLSCSPISGHRSVSWYQQTPGQGLQFLFEYFSETQRNKGNFPGRFSGRQFSNSRSEMNVSTLELGDSALYLCASAGTVIYEQYFGPGTRLTVT.

This clonotype has more than one count but fewer than ten. The V call is TRBV29-1, the J call TRBJ2-4; 10 nucleotides line up with TRBD2. The DNA end is more similar to TRBJ2-7, so the J call may be wrong. Germline V gene data show CDR1 as SQVTM and CDR2 as ANQGSEA. This CDR3 is built from 17 residues. CDR3 in DNA: TGCAGCGTTGAAGGCCTAGCGGGGGACCTCTTATCCTACGAGCAGTACTTC. This codes for CSVEGLAGDLLSYEQYF.

CDR3 in amino acids: CASSESESGGKTQYF. The CDR3 DNA sequence: TGCGCCAGCAGTGAGTCGGAGTCAGGTGGAAAGACCCAGTACTTC. V is TRBV10-2 and J is TRBJ2-5; D ambiguous. CDR1 and CDR2 from the germline V gene are WSHSY and SAAADI. The CDR3 is 15 amino acids. Trimming pared 0 bases from V and 6 bases from J, leaving 14 bases between.